This section outlines one TCR beta chain sequence together with its context. Both about-4-week and about-12-week second-dose recipients were combined. These data are taken from a study of T cell responses to AZD1222 COVID-19 vaccine. The trim removed 9 bases at V and 0 bases at J, leaving 8 bases unmatched. Per the germline V gene, CDR1 is SNHLY and CDR2 is FYNNEI. The CDR3 covers 15 residues. The protocol was immunoSEQ multiplex PCR, while the TCRdb copy is restricted to in-frame clones and leaves out a portion. The repertoire includes approximately 200,000 clones, roughly 90% of them detected once, and around 3.5% sits in the top ten.

The chain recombines TRBV2 with TRBJ1-5; 7 bases align to TRBD1. This receptor was obtained from an adult who received the AZD1222 COVID-19 vaccine. Source: peripheral blood, taken 28 days after the second AZD1222 dose. The CDR3 spells CASQGGKISNQPQHF. DNA of the CDR3: TGTGCCAGTCAGGGGGGGAAGATTAGCAATCAGCCCCAGCATTTT.